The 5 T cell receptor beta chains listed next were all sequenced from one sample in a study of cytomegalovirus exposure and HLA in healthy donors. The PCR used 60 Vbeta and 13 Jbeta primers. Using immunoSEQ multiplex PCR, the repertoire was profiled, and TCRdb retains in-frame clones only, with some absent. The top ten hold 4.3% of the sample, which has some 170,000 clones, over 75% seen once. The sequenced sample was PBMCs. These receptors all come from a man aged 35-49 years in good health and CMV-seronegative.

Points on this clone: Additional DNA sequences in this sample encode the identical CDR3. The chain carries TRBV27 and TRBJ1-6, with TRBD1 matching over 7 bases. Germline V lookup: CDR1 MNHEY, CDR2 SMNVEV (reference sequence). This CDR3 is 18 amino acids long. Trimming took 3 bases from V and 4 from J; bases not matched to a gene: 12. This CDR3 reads CASSFRKDDRVYNSPLHF. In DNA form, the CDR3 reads TGTGCCAGCAGTTTCCGGAAGGATGACAGGGTTTATAATTCACCCCTCCACTTT.

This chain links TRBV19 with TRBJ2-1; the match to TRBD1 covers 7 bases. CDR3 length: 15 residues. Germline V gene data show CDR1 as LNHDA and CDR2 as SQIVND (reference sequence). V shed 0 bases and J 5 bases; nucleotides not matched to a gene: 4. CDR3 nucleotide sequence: TGTGCCAGTAGTATAGATAGGCAGGGGGACAATGAGCAGTTCTTC. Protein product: CASSIDRQGDNEQFF.

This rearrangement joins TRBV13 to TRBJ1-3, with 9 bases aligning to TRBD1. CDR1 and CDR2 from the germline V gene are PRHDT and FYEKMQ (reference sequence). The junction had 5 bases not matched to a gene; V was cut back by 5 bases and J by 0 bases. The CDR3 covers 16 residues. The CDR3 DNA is TGTGCCAGCAGCCCGGACAGGGGTTTCTCTGGAAACACCATATATTTT. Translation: CASSPDRGFSGNTIYF. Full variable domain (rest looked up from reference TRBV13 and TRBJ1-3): AAGVIQSPRHLIKEKRETATLKCYPIPRHDTVYWYQQGPGQDPQFLISFYEKMQSDKGSIPDRFSAQQFSDYHSELNMSSLELGDSALYFCASSPDRGFSGNTIYFGEGSWLTVV.

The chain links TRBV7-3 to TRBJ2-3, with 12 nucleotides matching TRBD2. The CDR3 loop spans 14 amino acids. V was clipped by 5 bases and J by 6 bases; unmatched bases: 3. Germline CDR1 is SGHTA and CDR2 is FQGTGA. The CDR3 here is CASSPSGGVDTQYF. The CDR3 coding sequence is TGTGCCAGCAGCCCTAGCGGGGGGGTTGATACGCAGTATTTT.

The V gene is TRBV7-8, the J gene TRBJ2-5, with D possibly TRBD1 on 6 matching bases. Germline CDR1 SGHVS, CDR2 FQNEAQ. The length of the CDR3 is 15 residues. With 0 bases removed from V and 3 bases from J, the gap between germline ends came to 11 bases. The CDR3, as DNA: TGTGCCAGCAGCTTAGCGGGGGCGGGCGAAGAGACCCAGTACTTC. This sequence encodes CASSLAGAGEETQYF.